The 22 T cell receptor beta chains reported below all come from one sample, sequenced in a study of molecular identifiers for immune sequencing clone quantification. TCRdb re-derived calls from the PCR reads in MiXCR, one entry per CDR3 protein. The repertoire consists of over 70,000 distinct CDR3 sequences, with approximately 25% occurring once and the leading ten covering 0.78%. Input material: naive CD8+ T cells from blood, with Jurkat cell RNA spiked in. Stated subset: FACS-sorted CD8+CD4-CCR7+CD45RA+ naive T cells. Every receptor here comes from a human donor in good health. Some libraries in this study had Jurkat cell RNA spiked in.

In its sample, this clonotype was seen a few times. V usage is TRBV7-6 and J usage is TRBJ1-1, with a weak D call TRBD1 (5 bases). V gave up 2 bases and J gave up 5 bases, with 18 bases separating them. Looked up from germline, CDR1 is SGHVS and CDR2 is FNYEAQ. The CDR3 extends over 16 amino acids. CDR3 nucleotides: TGTGCCAGCAGCTTACGTATAGGGGAAGCCGGGACTGAAGCTTTCTTT. Its protein product is CASSLRIGEAGTEAFF.

In its sample, this clonotype was seen many times. V and J are TRBV5-5 and TRBJ2-7, with 8 positions matching TRBD1. V lost 0 bases and J lost 7; bases outside the gene matches: 6. This CDR3 has 14 residues. CDR1 and CDR2 (germline): SGHKS, YYEKEE (reference sequence). The CDR3 is CASSLGTGPLEQYF. The CDR3 nucleotides read TGTGCCAGCAGCTTGGGGACAGGGCCCCTGGAGCAGTACTTC.

This clonotype occurred a few times. This chain links TRBV24-1 with TRBJ2-2; D is uncertain. V was shortened by 3 bases and J by 1 base, with 5 bases between the two germline ends. CDR3 size: 14 residues. Germline loops: CDR1 KGHDR, CDR2 SFDVKD. The CDR3 is CATSDTVNTGELFF. CDR3 DNA: TGTGCCACCAGTGATACAGTGAACACCGGGGAGCTGTTTTTT.

The rearrangement joins TRBV27 to TRBJ2-7; maybe TRBD1 (6 bases). This CDR3 has 14 residues. CDR1 and CDR2 from the germline V gene are MNHEY and SMNVEV (reference sequence). Trimming removed 5 bases at V and 2 bases at J, with 13 bases between. DNA for the CDR3: TGTGCCAGCAGTACCGGGACAAAGACCTACGAGCAGTACTTC. Encoded protein: CASSTGTKTYEQYF.

On this clonotype itself: A much larger clone differs by one base, so this may be a read error. This chain uses TRBV7-9 with TRBJ1-5; the D gene is possibly TRBD1 (5 bases). The ends were cut back, 7 bases at V and 14 bases at J, with 21 bases in the middle. Germline CDR1 and CDR2: SEHNR and FQNEAQ (reference sequence). The length of the CDR3 is 13 residues. CDR3 in DNA: TGTGCCAGCACACCCGAAGGGACGGCTAATAAGCATTTT. It translates to CASTPEGTANKHF.

The V gene is TRBV27, the J gene TRBJ2-3; D uncertain. The CDR3 extends over 12 amino acids. Germline CDR1 MNHEY, CDR2 SMNVEV (reference sequence). Between the trimmed V and J ends, which lost 8 bases and 13 bases, there was a span of 19 bases. The CDR3 sequence is CASRTPLFSEYF. For the CDR3, the DNA is TGTGCCAGCCGGACCCCCCTTTTTTCGGAGTATTTT.

The chain has TRBV9 and TRBJ2-3; 10 positions match TRBD2. J gave up 0 bases and V 3 bases, and 4 bases lay outside the gene matches. Germline CDR1 SGDLS, CDR2 YYNGEE. The length of the CDR3 is 16 residues. CDR3: CASSGLAGESTDTQYF. The DNA for the CDR3 is TGTGCCAGCAGCGGGCTAGCGGGGGAGAGCACAGATACGCAGTATTTT.

The sample holds a few counts of this clonotype. The gene calls are TRBV6-2 or TRBV6-3 and TRBJ2-7; tentatively, D is TRBD2 (6 bases). The CDR3 loop spans 13 amino acids. The germline V gene encodes CDR1 MNHEY and CDR2 SVGEGT. Trimming pared 6 bases from V and 3 bases from J, leaving 12 bases between. CDR3 nucleotides: TGTGCCAGCAGACGGGAGTTTATCTACGAGCAGTACTTC. This sequence encodes CASRREFIYEQYF.

This clonotype was counted many times. V and J are TRBV30 and TRBJ2-3; D is unresolved. There are 12 residues in the CDR3. Trimming took off 0 bases at V and 3 bases at J, with 4 bases between the two ends. Germline V gene lookup returns CDR1 GTSNPN and CDR2 SVGIG (reference sequence). The CDR3 region has the DNA TGTGCCTGGAGTGTCGGGACAGATACGCAGTATTTT. Protein: CAWSVGTDTQYF.

This clonotype was seen many times. The V gene is TRBV7-6, the J gene TRBJ1-1; possibly TRBD1 for D (5 bases). Germline V gene data show CDR1 as SGHVS and CDR2 as FNYEAQ. Trimming cost V 5 bases and J 2 bases, with 9 bases left between them. The CDR3 sequence is 13 residues long. CDR3: CASSLQDNTEAFF. CDR3 coding DNA: TGTGCCAGCAGCCTACAGGACAACACTGAAGCTTTCTTT.

This clonotype appeared many times. CDR3 DNA sequence: TGTGCCAGCCAGTCGGGGTCAGGTCAGCCCCAGCATTTT. It specifies CASQSGSGQPQHF. The V and J genes are TRBV6-5 and TRBJ1-5; D is uncertain. The germline V and J ends were trimmed by 8 bases and 6 bases, with 14 bases remaining between them. The CDR3 spans 13 residues. CDR1 is MNHEY and CDR2 is SVGAGI in the germline V gene.

Comments on this clonotype: This could be a read error, since a much larger clone is one nucleotide away. This sequence joins TRBV14 and TRBJ2-7; D is undetermined. CDR1 and CDR2 (germline): SGHDN, FVKESK. This CDR3 spans 14 amino acids. CDR3 loop: CASSQDLTAYEQCF. The CDR3 region has the DNA TGTGCCAGCAGCCAAGATCTGACTGCCTACGAGCAGTGCTTC.

As to this clonotype: One junction end disagrees with the germline gene, perhaps due to a read error. The chain employs TRBV12-3 or TRBV12-4 and TRBJ2-7; D may match TRBD1 or TRBD2 (6 bases each). There are 13 residues in the CDR3. The CDR3 protein is CSSSYGGPYEQYF. CDR3 coding DNA: TGTTCCAGCAGTTACGGGGGCCCCTACGAGCAGTACTTC.

For this clonotype: Since a much larger clone is just one base distant, this may be a read error. CDR3 protein: CASSDGTPPDTQYF. CDR3 DNA sequence: TGTGCCAGTAGTGACGGGACTCCGCCGGATACGCAGTATTTT. The chain combines TRBV19 with TRBJ2-3, with D possibly TRBD2 on 6 matching bases. Germline V gene lookup returns CDR1 LNHDA and CDR2 SQIVND (reference sequence). Trimming left V 5 bases short and J 6 bases short, with 15 bases between. This CDR3 has 14 residues.

Note on this clonotype: This may be a read error: a much more frequent sequence differs by one nucleotide. The chain uses TRBV27 and TRBJ2-3, with 12 bases matching TRBD1. J lost 4 bases, V lost 4 bases, and 9 bases had no gene match. Germline V gene data show CDR1 as MNHEY and CDR2 as SMNVEV (reference sequence). CDR3 length equals 17 residues. The CDR3 spells CASSYLGQGALADTQYF. The DNA for the CDR3 is TGTGCCAGCAGTTACTTGGGACAGGGGGCTTTGGCAGATACGCAGTATTTT.

The table lists this clonotype with many counts. The genes are TRBV24-1 and TRBJ2-1, with TRBD2 as a possible D gene (6 bases). From germline, CDR1 is KGHDR and CDR2 SFDVKD. V was clipped by 9 bases and J by 5 bases, with 16 bases between them. This CDR3 is 14 amino acids long. In DNA, the CDR3 is TGTGCCACCCTCCACCGGGACTCACACAATGAGCAGTTCTTC. The encoded protein is CATLHRDSHNEQFF.

The rearrangement links TRBV20-1 to TRBJ2-1; D is possibly TRBD1 or TRBD2 (5 bases each). In germline, CDR1 is DFQATT, CDR2 SNEGSKA (reference sequence). This CDR3 region has 14 residues. V lost 0 bases, J lost 15 bases, and 21 bases lay in between. Written as DNA, the CDR3 is TGCAGTGCTAGAGATCCGGGACCCTTTACTGCGCGGTTCTTC. The encoded protein is CSARDPGPFTARFF.

Remarks on this clonotype: A much larger clone is a single base away; this may be a read error. V gene TRBV5-6 combines with J gene TRBJ2-7; D ambiguous. The germline V gene encodes CDR1 SGHDT and CDR2 YYEEEE. There are 14 residues in the CDR3. The CDR3 protein is CASSWAHGSDEQYF. In DNA form, the CDR3 reads TGTGCCAGCAGCTGGGCACACGGCTCCGACGAGCAGTACTTC.

This chain connects TRBV7-2 to TRBJ2-3, with a possible D match to TRBD2 (6 bases). The CDR3 length is 16 residues. Trimming removed 1 base at V and 2 bases at J, with 13 bases between. The germline CDR1 and CDR2 sequences are SGHTA and FQGNSA. The CDR3 DNA reads TGTGCCAGCAGCTTAGTTAGCGGCACTCCCACAGATACGCAGTATTTT. Amino acid sequence: CASSLVSGTPTDTQYF.

V and J are TRBV6-5 and TRBJ2-1; TRBD1 matches at 8 bases. The length of the CDR3 is 13 residues. Germline CDR1 reads MNHEY; CDR2 reads SVGAGI. The trim removed 2 bases at V and 6 bases at J, leaving 0 bases unmatched. For the CDR3, the DNA is TGTGCCAGCAGTTACACAGGGGGCAATGAGCAGTTCTTC. This codes for CASSYTGGNEQFF.

This clonotype was found many times. This chain links TRBV4-3 with TRBJ1-1; D uncertain. V was pared by 3 bases and J by 1 base, with 9 bases between. This CDR3 comprises 14 residues. Germline V gives CDR1 LGHNA, CDR2 YSLEER. The CDR3, as DNA: TGCGCCAGCAGCCAGAGTGTGGGGAACACTGAAGCTTTCTTT. Protein: CASSQSVGNTEAFF.

This clonotype showed up just a few times. The CDR3 reads CATSNRTGLYEQYF. For the CDR3, the DNA is TGTGCCACCAGCAACCGGACAGGGCTGTACGAGCAGTACTTC. The V and J genes are TRBV15 and TRBJ2-7, with 8 bases aligning to TRBD1. Germline-derived CDR1 and CDR2 are LNHNV and YYDKDF (reference sequence). Germline trimming cut 4 bases from V and 4 bases from J; bases unmatched to any gene: 6. This CDR3 spans 14 amino acids. Based on the CDR3 plus reference TRBV15 and TRBJ2-7, the full variable domain is DAMVIQNPRYQVTQFGKPVTLSCSQTLNHNVMYWYQQKSSQAPKLLFHYYDKDFNNEADTPDNFQSRRPNTSFCFLDIRSPGLGDTAMYLCATSNRTGLYEQYFGPGTRLTVT.